These 32 T cell receptor beta chains came from one sample sequenced in a study of breast tumors, draining lymph nodes, adjacent tissues. TCRdb re-derived calls from the multiplex PCR reads in MiXCR, one entry per CDR3 protein. The sample lists under 300,000 distinct CDR3 sequences, less than 45% occurring once. Breast cancer patients provided tissue from their axillary draining lymph nodes. Material: axillary lymph node tissue. The source of these receptors is a female donor with breast cancer. Some clones in this sample may be carry-over from other donors' samples.

On this clonotype: The junction shows a germline mismatch at one end, possibly a read error. The chain has TRBV6-4 and TRBJ2-2; TRBD2 matches at 11 bases. CDR3 length equals 18 residues. Looked up from germline, CDR1 is MRHNA and CDR2 is SNTAGT. In nucleotides, the CDR3 is TGCGCCAGCAGCCCCCGACTAGCGGGAAGGAAAGCACCCGGGGAGCTGTTTTTT. Translation gives CASSPRLAGRKAPGELFF.

The chain combines TRBV27 with TRBJ2-1; unclear D gene. Trimming left V 0 bases short and J 2 bases short, with 2 bases between. CDR3 length equals 13 residues. CDR1 is MNHEY and CDR2 is SMNVEV in the germline V gene (reference sequence). This chain's CDR3 is CASSLSPYNEQFF. The CDR3 DNA follows: TGTGCCAGCAGTTTATCGCCCTACAATGAGCAGTTCTTC.

This clonotype appeared many times. This chain joins TRBV25-1 and TRBJ1-3; TRBD1 matches 9 bases. Germline V gives CDR1 MGHDK, CDR2 SYGVNS. There are 16 residues in the CDR3. With V trimmed by 7 bases and J by 2 bases, 9 bases remained unmatched. The chain's CDR3 is CASITEDRGTGNTIYF. CDR3 bases: TGTGCCAGCATTACAGAGGACAGGGGAACTGGAAACACCATATATTTT.

The rearrangement joins TRBV20-1 to TRBJ1-1; 8 nucleotides match TRBD1. This CDR3 comprises 14 residues. Germline V gene sequence: CDR1 DFQATT, CDR2 SNEGSKA (reference sequence). V trimming: 6 bases; J trimming: 5 bases; junction bases outside the gene matches: 11. The CDR3 DNA sequence: TGCAGTGCAGACCCTCGACAGGGGATGACTGAAGCTTTCTTT. This gives the protein CSADPRQGMTEAFF.

In this sample, this clonotype turned up many times. The chain joins TRBV6-5 to TRBJ1-2; 8 nucleotides line up with TRBD1. The CDR3 consists of 18 residues. In germline, CDR1 is MNHEY, CDR2 SVGAGI. V trimming: 6 bases; J trimming: 2 bases; junction bases outside the gene matches: 17. CDR3 amino acids: CASRHPWSGQGKNYGYTF. CDR3 DNA: TGTGCCAGCAGACACCCCTGGAGCGGACAGGGAAAAAACTATGGCTACACCTTC.

This clonotype was observed many times. The chain links TRBV24-1 to TRBJ2-7; 12 nucleotides align to TRBD1. The CDR3 runs 15 residues. V dropped 3 bases and J dropped 6; count of bases not matched to a gene: 5. The germline gives CDR1 KGHDR, CDR2 SFDVKD. This CDR3 is CATSDRRDRGREQYF. The CDR3, as DNA: TGTGCCACCAGTGATCGCCGGGACAGGGGGCGCGAGCAGTACTTC.

The rearrangement joins TRBV6-1 to TRBJ2-5, with TRBD2 identical over 12 bases. CDR1 MNHNS and CDR2 SASEGT come from the germline V gene. The trim removed 7 bases at V and 1 base at J, leaving 4 bases unmatched. The CDR3 has 15 amino acids. CDR3 coding DNA: TGTGCCAGCAAGAAGACTAGCGGGAGCCAAGAGACCCAGTACTTC. Translating gives CASKKTSGSQETQYF.

This clonotype has ten or more counts. The CDR3 spells CASSVASGDSSTDTQYF. The DNA for the CDR3 is TGTGCCAGCAGCGTAGCTAGCGGGGATTCTAGCACAGATACGCAGTATTTT. The rearrangement joins TRBV9 to TRBJ2-3; 9 bases are shared with TRBD2. V lost 0 bases to trimming and J lost 0 bases; unmatched junction nucleotides: 5. The V gene's germline CDR1 is SGDLS and CDR2 YYNGEE. The CDR3 covers 17 residues.

The J gene is TRBJ1-2, the V gene TRBV19; D remains ambiguous. CDR3 length: 14 residues. Germline V gene lookup returns CDR1 LNHDA and CDR2 SQIVND (reference sequence). Trimming stripped 5 bases from V and 3 bases from J, with 13 bases between. This CDR3 is CASSWSGSYYGYTF. Here the CDR3 DNA reads TGTGCCAGTAGTTGGTCAGGCTCGTACTATGGCTACACCTTC.

This clonotype appeared many times. The genes are TRBV30 and TRBJ1-2; D perhaps matches TRBD1 (5 bases). Germline CDR1 is GTSNPN and CDR2 is SVGIG (reference sequence). The V end lost 2 bases, the J end lost 4 bases, and 17 bases lay between the germline ends. This CDR3 is 15 amino acids long. The CDR3 nucleotides read TGTGCCTGGAGTATAGGGACTCCCGGGGCCTATGGCTACACCTTC. Translated: CAWSIGTPGAYGYTF.

This clonotype was found many times. This chain links TRBV9 with TRBJ1-6; the D gene is possibly TRBD1 (5 bases). The CDR3 is 15 residues long. Germline V gives CDR1 SGDLS, CDR2 YYNGEE. V was pared by 4 bases and J by 9 bases, with 17 bases between. CDR3 region: CASSKAGGSGSPLHF. CDR3 nucleotides: TGTGCCAGCAGCAAGGCGGGGGGGAGTGGTTCACCCCTCCACTTT.

This clonotype was picked up many times. The chain's CDR3 is CSAGSPYTQYF. The CDR3 DNA reads as TGCAGTGCCGGCTCCCCCTATACGCAGTATTTT. The chain has TRBV20-1 and TRBJ2-3; unclear D gene. The CDR3 is 11 residues long. V was pared by 6 bases and J by 7 bases, with 11 bases between. Germline V gene sequence: CDR1 DFQATT, CDR2 SNEGSKA (reference sequence).

This clonotype was detected ten times or more. This sequence joins TRBV6-5 and TRBJ1-6; D is undetermined. V lost 7 bases and J lost 9, with 13 bases in between. This CDR3 region has 13 residues. Germline V gives CDR1 MNHEY, CDR2 SVGAGI. CDR3 in amino acids: CASTSSRSSPLHF. DNA of the CDR3: TGTGCCAGCACCTCAAGTAGGAGTTCACCCCTCCACTTT.

This clonotype has a count of ten or more. V and J are TRBV10-2 and TRBJ2-3; 10 bases align to TRBD2. Trimming removed 6 bases from V and 2 bases from J; junction bases left unmatched: 2. This CDR3 is 14 amino acids long. The V gene's germline CDR1 is WSHSY and CDR2 SAAADI. In DNA form, the CDR3 reads TGCGCCAGCAGCAGCGGGGGGGCCACAGATACGCAGTATTTT. As protein: CASSSGGATDTQYF.

Details on this clonotype: One end of the junction is discordant with germline, which a read error may explain. The CDR3 region has the DNA TGCGCCAGCAGCCACGAGGGGTGGAATGAAAAACTGTTTTTT. It yields the protein CASSHEGWNEKLFF. The chain employs TRBV5-5 and TRBJ1-4, with a tentative D call TRBD1 (5 bases). Germline CDR1 reads SGHKS; CDR2 reads YYEKEE (reference sequence). The CDR3 is made up of 14 amino acids.

The chain recombines TRBV28 with TRBJ2-5; maybe TRBD2 (5 bases). The V and J ends lost 5 bases and 0 bases respectively, with 13 bases between them. This CDR3 contains 15 residues. The V gene's germline CDR1 is MDHEN and CDR2 SYDVKM. The CDR3 protein is CASSPPRGYQETQYF. Here the CDR3 DNA reads TGTGCCAGCAGTCCTCCCCGGGGTTACCAAGAGACCCAGTACTTC.

This clonotype has at least ten counts. The chain has TRBV2 and TRBJ2-5; D could derive from TRBD1 or TRBD2 (5 bases each). The V gene's germline CDR1 is SNHLY and CDR2 FYNNEI. Trimming removed 8 bases from V and 2 bases from J, with 18 bases in between. The CDR3 is 15 amino acids. The CDR3 loop is CASATLGVTQETQYF. DNA of the CDR3: TGTGCCAGCGCAACCCTGGGGGTGACACAAGAGACCCAGTACTTC.

This clonotype was recorded many times. The chain carries TRBV7-9 and TRBJ1-6; D ambiguous. Germline V gene sequence: CDR1 SEHNR, CDR2 FQNEAQ (reference sequence). The CDR3 is 12 residues long. V was clipped by 1 base and J by 12 bases, with 7 bases between them. The CDR3 sequence is CASSLVEGPLHF. CDR3 DNA: TGTGCCAGCAGCTTAGTCGAGGGACCCCTCCACTTT.

This clonotype was recorded many times. The chain couples TRBV12-3 or TRBV12-4 to TRBJ2-1, with TRBD1 matching 7 bases. After removal of 2 bases from V and 8 bases from J, the junction contained 6 bases not matched to a gene. This CDR3 comprises 14 residues. CDR3 residues: CASSLRQGVYEQFF. The CDR3 DNA is TGTGCCAGCAGTTTAAGACAGGGAGTCTATGAGCAGTTCTTC.

This clonotype has ten or more counts. The chain carries TRBV4-1 and TRBJ2-2; D unclear. V gave up 1 base and J gave up 8 bases, with 20 bases separating them. Germline V gives CDR1 MGHRA, CDR2 YSYEKL. There are 17 residues in the CDR3. The chain's CDR3 is CASSQAVPGGFAGELFF. DNA for the CDR3: TGCGCCAGCAGCCAAGCTGTCCCGGGCGGATTTGCAGGGGAGCTGTTTTTT.

This clonotype was seen ten or more times. The V gene is TRBV20-1, the J gene TRBJ2-1; D call uncertain. This CDR3 spans 13 amino acids. CDR1 and CDR2 from the germline V gene are DFQATT and SNEGSKA (reference sequence). Trimming shortened V by 1 base and J by 6 bases, and 10 bases separated the two germline ends. CDR3 bases: TGCAGTGCTAGAGTGGCAGCAATCAATGAGCAGTTCTTC. Translation: CSARVAAINEQFF.

This clonotype was observed at least ten times. The chain has TRBV12-3 or TRBV12-4 and TRBJ2-3; TRBD2 agrees at 9 bases. V lost 6 bases, J lost 0 bases, and 10 bases stayed unmatched. This CDR3 is 17 amino acids long. CDR3 region: CASRWTSGRLSTDTQYF. The CDR3 DNA sequence: TGTGCCAGCAGATGGACCAGCGGGAGGCTAAGCACAGATACGCAGTATTTT.

The rearrangement links TRBV5-6 to TRBJ1-2, with D hard to call. Germline V gene sequence: CDR1 SGHDT, CDR2 YYEEEE. This CDR3 region has 13 residues. The ends were cut back, 0 bases at V and 8 bases at J, with 11 bases in the middle. In nucleotides, the CDR3 is TGTGCCAGCAGCTTGGCGGCGGGAATGGGCTACACCTTC. Its translation: CASSLAAGMGYTF.

The genes are TRBV5-5 and TRBJ2-3, with D possibly TRBD1 on 5 matching bases. V lost 1 base and J 3 bases, leaving 12 bases between the germline ends. Germline assignment: CDR1 SGHKS and CDR2 YYEKEE (reference sequence). CDR3 length equals 15 residues. CDR3 DNA: TGTGCCAGCAGCTTGATCACAGCAGGGACAGATACGCAGTATTTT. Encoded protein: CASSLITAGTDTQYF. Complete variable domain (other parts from reference TRBV5-5 and TRBJ2-3): DAGVTQSPTHLIKTRGQQVTLRCSPISGHKSVSWYQQVLGQGPQFIFQYYEKEERGRGNFPDRFSARQFPNYSSELNVNALLLGDSALYLCASSLITAGTDTQYFGPGTRLTVL.

This sequence joins TRBV18 and TRBJ2-3, with 8 nucleotides matching TRBD2. Germline V gene sequence: CDR1 KGHSH, CDR2 LQKENI. CDR3 length: 15 residues. After removal of 5 bases from V and 2 bases from J, the junction contained 6 bases not matched to a gene. CDR3 region: CASSSREGYTDTQYF. The CDR3 DNA is TGTGCCAGCTCATCCCGGGAGGGGTACACAGATACGCAGTATTTT. Full variable domain (remainder filled in from reference TRBV18 and TRBJ2-3): NAGVMQNPRHLVRRRGQEARLRCSPMKGHSHVYWYRQLPEEGLKFMVYLQKENIIDESGMPKERFSAEFPKEGPSILRIQQVVRGDSAAYFCASSSREGYTDTQYFGPGTRLTVL.

J is TRBJ2-2 and V is TRBV11-2, with TRBD1 as a possible D gene (7 bases). Germline assignment: CDR1 SGHAT and CDR2 FQNNGV. V was shortened by 1 base and J by 4 bases, with 13 bases between the two germline ends. The CDR3 is made up of 16 amino acids. CDR3 sequence reads: CASSLAPGGFTGELFF. The CDR3 DNA follows: TGTGCCAGCAGCTTAGCGCCAGGGGGGTTCACCGGGGAGCTGTTTTTT.

The table lists this clonotype with many counts. CDR3 sequence reads: CASSFNGDSSYEQYF. The CDR3 DNA reads TGTGCCAGCAGTTTCAACGGGGACAGTTCCTACGAGCAGTACTTC. This chain uses TRBV11-2 with TRBJ2-7; the match to TRBD1 covers 7 bases. There are 15 residues in the CDR3. Trimming at V came to 6 bases and at J to 1 base, leaving 9 bases not matched to a gene. The germline gives CDR1 SGHAT, CDR2 FQNNGV. Combining the CDR3 with reference TRBV11-2 and TRBJ2-7 gives the whole variable domain EAGVAQSPRYKIIEKRQSVAFWCNPISGHATLYWYQQILGQGPKLLIQFQNNGVVDDSQLPKDRFSAERLKGVDSTLKIQPAKLEDSAVYLCASSFNGDSSYEQYFGPGTRLTVT.

This clonotype was seen ten or more times. The chain links TRBV4-2 to TRBJ2-7, with 7 bases identical to TRBD1. The CDR3 loop spans 14 amino acids. CDR1 and CDR2 from the germline V gene are LGHNA and YNFKEQ. Unmatched junction bases numbered 2, after V lost 0 bases and J lost 3 bases. CDR3 in DNA: TGTGCCAGCAGCCAAGATAGGGACAGCTACGAGCAGTACTTC. Translated: CASSQDRDSYEQYF.

This clonotype was detected ten times or more. V usage is TRBV2 and J usage is TRBJ1-5; D unresolved. The ends were cut back, 4 bases at V and 5 bases at J, with 12 bases in the middle. CDR1 is SNHLY, CDR2 FYNNEI, per germline. The CDR3 extends over 14 amino acids. In DNA form, the CDR3 reads TGTGCCAGCAGTGTGGGCCAGGACTATCAGCCCCAGCATTTT. It is translated as CASSVGQDYQPQHF.

The V call is TRBV2, the J call TRBJ1-2; TRBD1 matches at 7 bases. This CDR3 contains 12 residues. V shed 8 bases, J shed 8 bases, and the junction held 8 bases outside the gene matches. From germline, CDR1 is SNHLY and CDR2 FYNNEI. The CDR3 DNA reads TGTGCCAGCCCCAGAGCAGGGGGGGGCTACACCTTC. It encodes CASPRAGGGYTF.

As concerns this clonotype: One base away lies a much larger clone, so this may be a sequencing read error. The chain carries TRBV9 and TRBJ2-5; 10 nucleotides agree with TRBD1. The CDR3 is 14 amino acids. Per germline, CDR1 SGDLS and CDR2 YYNGEE. The chain's CDR3 is CASSRDRGGETQSF. The CDR3 DNA is TGTGCCAGCAGTCGGGACAGGGGCGGAGAGACCCAGTCCTTC.

This clonotype appeared a few times. This rearrangement joins TRBV12-3 or TRBV12-4 to TRBJ2-2; 8 nucleotides line up with TRBD2. This CDR3 spans 21 amino acids. V was clipped by 0 bases and J by 0 bases; unmatched bases: 15. DNA of the CDR3: TGTGCCAGCAGTTTAGCCCGAGGGCTCCTAGCGGGCGGCGCGAACACCGGGGAGCTGTTTTTT. Translated: CASSLARGLLAGGANTGELFF.